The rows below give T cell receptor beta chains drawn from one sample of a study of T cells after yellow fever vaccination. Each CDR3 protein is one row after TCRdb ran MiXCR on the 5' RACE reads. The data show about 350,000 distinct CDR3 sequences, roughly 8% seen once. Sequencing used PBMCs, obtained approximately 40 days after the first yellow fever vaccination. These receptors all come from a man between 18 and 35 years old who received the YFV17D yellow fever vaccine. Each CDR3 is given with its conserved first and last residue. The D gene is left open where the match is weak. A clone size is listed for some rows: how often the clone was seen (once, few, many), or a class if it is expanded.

cdr3_nt: TGTGCCTTCTGGGGGGAGCGGCATACCCAGGACAATGAGCAGTTCTTC
cdr3_aa: CAFWGERHTQDNEQFF
clone_size: .
d_call: .
v_call: TRBV12-3/TRBV12-4
cdr3_length: 16
j_call: TRBJ2-1

cdr3_nt: TGTGCCAGCAGCACTCTACGATGGAGTGGCGAGCAGTACTTC
cdr3_aa: CASSTLRWSGEQYF
clone_size: few
d_call: .
v_call: TRBV7-6
cdr3_length: 14
j_call: TRBJ2-7

cdr3_nt: TGTGCCAGCTCACCGACGGCAGGTGGGACAGGGGTCTACGAGCAGTACTTC
cdr3_aa: CASSPTAGGTGVYEQYF
clone_size: few
d_call: TRBD1
v_call: TRBV18
cdr3_length: 17
j_call: TRBJ2-7

cdr3_nt: TGTGCCAGCAGTGTGGCACCTAGAACTGGCTACACCTTC
cdr3_aa: CASSVAPRTGYTF
clone_size: .
d_call: .
v_call: TRBV2
cdr3_length: 13
j_call: TRBJ1-2

cdr3_nt: TGTGCCAGCAGCTTAGTAACAGGGGTGAGCACTGAAGCTTTCTTT
cdr3_aa: CASSLVTGVSTEAFF
clone_size: few
d_call: TRBD1
v_call: TRBV7-6
cdr3_length: 15
j_call: TRBJ1-1

cdr3_nt: TGTGCCAGCAGCCGTGGGTGGGGCACTGAAGCTTTCTTT
cdr3_aa: CASSRGWGTEAFF
clone_size: many
d_call: .
v_call: TRBV12-3/TRBV12-4
cdr3_length: 13
j_call: TRBJ1-1

cdr3_nt: TGTGCCAGCAGTTTAAAAAACATTCAGTACTTC
cdr3_aa: CASSLKNIQYF
clone_size: few
d_call: .
v_call: TRBV28
cdr3_length: 11
j_call: TRBJ2-4

cdr3_nt: TGCAGTGCTAGAGATCTATTAAGCAGGTTCTATGGCTACACCTTC
cdr3_aa: CSARDLLSRFYGYTF
clone_size: few
d_call: .
v_call: TRBV20-1
cdr3_length: 15
j_call: TRBJ1-2

cdr3_nt: TGTGCCAGCAGAGCCGAAGGGGGAGGGGGAAACACCATATATTTT
cdr3_aa: CASRAEGGGGNTIYF
clone_size: .
d_call: .
v_call: TRBV12-3/TRBV12-4
cdr3_length: 15
j_call: TRBJ1-3

cdr3_nt: TGTGCCAGCAGCTTAGGGAGGGCCCTGAACACTGAAGCTTTCTTT
cdr3_aa: CASSLGRALNTEAFF
clone_size: few
d_call: .
v_call: TRBV7-2
cdr3_length: 15
j_call: TRBJ1-1

cdr3_nt: TGTGCCAGCAGTTATGGAGTATCCTTTAACTATGGCTACACCTTC
cdr3_aa: CASSYGVSFNYGYTF
clone_size: few
d_call: .
v_call: TRBV6-5
cdr3_length: 15
j_call: TRBJ1-2

cdr3_nt: TGTGCCAGCAGACCGGGGGTGGACGAGCAGTTCTTC
cdr3_aa: CASRPGVDEQFF
clone_size: .
d_call: .
v_call: TRBV7-9
cdr3_length: 12
j_call: TRBJ2-1

cdr3_nt: TGTGCCTGGAGTCACCCGACAGGGCAAGAGACCCAGTACTTC
cdr3_aa: CAWSHPTGQETQYF
clone_size: many
d_call: TRBD1
v_call: TRBV30
cdr3_length: 14
j_call: TRBJ2-5

cdr3_nt: TGTGCCAGCAGCTTCCGCAATCGCGTGGGGTCCCGGGACAGGAAAGTTGGCCAGTACTTC
cdr3_aa: CASSFRNRVGSRDRKVGQYF
clone_size: .
d_call: TRBD1
v_call: TRBV7-8
cdr3_length: 20
j_call: TRBJ2-5

cdr3_nt: TGTGCCAGCAGCTTTACCGGGACCATCCCGACGAACGAGCAGTACTTC
cdr3_aa: CASSFTGTIPTNEQYF
clone_size: .
d_call: .
v_call: TRBV11-2
cdr3_length: 16
j_call: TRBJ2-7

cdr3_nt: TGTGCCAGCAGCACCTCAGGGGGCGCAACCAAAAACATTCAGTACTTC
cdr3_aa: CASSTSGGATKNIQYF
clone_size: .
d_call: TRBD1
v_call: TRBV13
cdr3_length: 16
j_call: TRBJ2-4

cdr3_nt: TGTGCCAGCAGCTTAGGTGAGCCGGGACAGCTCACTTCCTCTGGGGCCAACGTCCTGACTTTC
cdr3_aa: CASSLGEPGQLTSSGANVLTF
clone_size: .
d_call: TRBD1
v_call: TRBV7-6
cdr3_length: 21
j_call: TRBJ2-6

cdr3_nt: TGTGCCAGCAGAACAACCGGGACAGGGCGTTTCGAAAAACTGTTTTTT
cdr3_aa: CASRTTGTGRFEKLFF
clone_size: many
d_call: TRBD1
v_call: TRBV12-3/TRBV12-4
cdr3_length: 16
j_call: TRBJ1-4

cdr3_nt: TGCAGTGCTAGAGATCTGCAGGGGAATCAGCCCCAGCATTTT
cdr3_aa: CSARDLQGNQPQHF
clone_size: few
d_call: .
v_call: TRBV20-1
cdr3_length: 14
j_call: TRBJ1-5

cdr3_nt: TGTGCCAGCAGCATCCGACGATCCGCGAACACCGGGGAGCTGTTTTTT
cdr3_aa: CASSIRRSANTGELFF
clone_size: few
d_call: .
v_call: TRBV7-7
cdr3_length: 16
j_call: TRBJ2-2

cdr3_nt: TGTGCCAGCAGCACAACGGGGTACCAAGAGACCCAGTACTTC
cdr3_aa: CASSTTGYQETQYF
clone_size: .
d_call: .
v_call: TRBV7-9
cdr3_length: 14
j_call: TRBJ2-5

cdr3_nt: TGTGCCAGCAGAAAGGACAGGGTAGAGACCCAGTACTTC
cdr3_aa: CASRKDRVETQYF
clone_size: .
d_call: TRBD1
v_call: TRBV7-9
cdr3_length: 13
j_call: TRBJ2-5

cdr3_nt: TGTGCCAGCAGCGCCAGGGGAGAGACCCAGTACTTC
cdr3_aa: CASSARGETQYF
clone_size: .
d_call: .
v_call: TRBV5-5
cdr3_length: 12
j_call: TRBJ2-5

cdr3_nt: TGCAGCGTTGAAGGCCTTCGAGGCGGGGGCAACCAAGAGACCCAGTACTTC
cdr3_aa: CSVEGLRGGGNQETQYF
clone_size: few
d_call: .
v_call: TRBV29-1
cdr3_length: 17
j_call: TRBJ2-5

cdr3_nt: TGTGCCAGCAGTTTAGTAGGTTCCCACAATGAGCAGTTCTTC
cdr3_aa: CASSLVGSHNEQFF
clone_size: few
d_call: .
v_call: TRBV28
cdr3_length: 14
j_call: TRBJ2-1

cdr3_nt: TGTGCCAGCCACGGAGGGGCCGAGCAGTACTTC
cdr3_aa: CASHGGAEQYF
clone_size: .
d_call: .
v_call: TRBV7-9
cdr3_length: 11
j_call: TRBJ2-7